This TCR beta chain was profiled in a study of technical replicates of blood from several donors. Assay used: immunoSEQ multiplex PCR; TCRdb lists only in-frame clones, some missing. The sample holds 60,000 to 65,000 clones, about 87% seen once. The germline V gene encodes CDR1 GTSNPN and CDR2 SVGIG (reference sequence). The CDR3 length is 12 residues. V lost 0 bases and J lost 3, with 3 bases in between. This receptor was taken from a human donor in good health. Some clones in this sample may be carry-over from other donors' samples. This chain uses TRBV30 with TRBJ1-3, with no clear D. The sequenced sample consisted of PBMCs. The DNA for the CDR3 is TGTGCCTGGAGTGTACTTGGAAACACCATATATTTT. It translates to CAWSVLGNTIYF.